This T cell receptor beta chain was obtained from a study of molecular identifiers for immune sequencing clone quantification (dated by TCRdb to the late 2010s). With respect to the entire study: In a replicate experiment, RNA from roughly 20,000 or 100,000 naive CD8 T cells was split into five aliquots, four of which were sequenced. This methods study used CD8 T cells to benchmark TCR RNA copy counting and molecular-identifier clustering-based TCR repertoire sequencing (MIDCIRS). Study-wide findings and limitations: In CMV-specific effector cells, clones with more than 20 RNA copies accounted for over 97% of molecules, whereas in naive cells such clones accounted for under 1%. Highly expanded clone sizes could be underestimated because identical TCR molecules may share a barcode. Modeling gave around 2.7 recovered TCR RNA copies per cell versus approximately 11 by digital PCR, implying roughly 30% capture efficiency. When barcode sub-clustering was not used, chimeric consensus sequences inflated TCR diversity, with chimeras reaching as high as 47%. The naive libraries included spiked-in Jurkat TCR RNA (roughly eleven copies' worth), and this Jurkat TCR RNA is not part of the donor repertoire. Spiked-in Jurkat TCR RNA equal to a single cell's worth was reported to be detectable even within 1,200,000 naive CD8 T cells.

Library preparation was by PCR. Sequencing relied on an Illumina HiSeq 4000. Bulk TCR libraries were generated as previously described, with the TCR primers listed in Table S5 used. Total RNA was purified with the Qiagen AllPrep DNA/RNA kit. Before any analysis, reads coming from multiple sequencing runs of the same library were combined into one pool. As for the original processing: Reads were retained only if the reads had an exact TCR constant sequence, and the retained reads were trimmed to 150 nt and grouped according to their 12-nt molecular barcodes. Reads within each barcode group were sub-clustered using a 15% Levenshtein threshold, and quality-weighted consensus sequences were constructed for each RNA molecule. Non-functional sequences were removed, as were lower-count sequences one edit away from another. On the basis of fitting two negative binomial distributions, barcode sub-clusters with fewer than 20% of the maximum read count were discarded. TCRdb reworked the public reads: Q25 trimming with fastp, MiXCR clone assembly, productive beta chains retained. A single entry per CDR3 protein holds the most common genes and DNA from its merged rows. Clone size and V and J calls follow TCRdb, not the original study. The sample contains under 650,000 distinct CDR3 sequences, about 20% of them found a single time. 0.85% of the sample comes from the top ten.

Libraries of naive CD8 T cells were generated from around 20,000 to 1,000,000 sorted cells, with 10%, 30% or 50% of the purified RNA used. On a BD FACSAria II, naive CD8 T cells were FACS-sorted as CD8+CD4-CCR7+CD45RA+ and collected into RLT Plus buffer. To test detection sensitivity, Jurkat RNA equivalent to more than eight TCR copies was spiked into samples of about 19,000-1,100,000 naive CD8 T cells. Enrichment of CD8 T cells was done with RosetteSep CD8+ T Cell Enrichment Cocktail plus Ficoll-Paque, and ACK red cell lysis came afterward. The CDR3 contains 14 residues, cysteine and phenylalanine counted. The CDR3 DNA has 42 bases and is translated from base 1. Based on the germline V gene (reference sequence), the CDR1 and CDR2 sequences are SSHAT and FNYEAQ. This clonotype has at least ten counts. Its antigen is still unknown. A read error may produce the germline difference seen at one junction end.

The chain links TRBV7-7 with TRBJ2-3, and TRBD2 may be the D gene, going by 5 matching bases. This TCR came from a human donor in good health. Some libraries in this study had Jurkat cell RNA spiked in. Input material: naive CD8+ T cells from blood, with Jurkat cell RNA spiked in. Reading the label with the study, this specimen's cell subset or site is: FACS-sorted CD8+CD4-CCR7+CD45RA+ naive T cells. The DNA sequence is given as TGTGCTAGCAGCTTAGAGGGCAAAACAGATACGCAGTATTTT. It specifies CASSLEGKTDTQYF.